These 13 T cell receptor beta chains originate from one sample sequenced in a study of OX40 agonist ivuxolimab in advanced cancers. Profiling relied on immunoSEQ multiplex PCR, and the TCRdb table lists in-frame clones only, not all of them. The repertoire has roughly 73,000 clones, roughly 80% of them found once; the top ten carry roughly 2.1%. Here the sequenced sample was CD4+ or CD8+ T cells sorted from blood, taken in a trial of the OX40 agonist ivuxolimab. The receptors were gathered from an adult with an advanced solid tumor such as melanoma, head and neck, liver or kidney cancer.

CDR3 nucleotides: TGTGCCAGCAGCTCACAGGCTCGTGGGGTTAGCAATCAGCCCCAGCATTTT. This encodes CASSSQARGVSNQPQHF. This chain connects TRBV7-8 to TRBJ1-5; maybe TRBD1 (5 bases). CDR3 length: 17 amino acids. CDR1 and CDR2 from the germline V gene are SGHVS and FQNEAQ. V was clipped by 4 bases and J by 0 bases, with 16 bases between them.

The genes are TRBV10-3 and TRBJ2-3; perhaps TRBD2 as D (6 bases). V was cut by 7 bases and J by 4 bases, with 18 bases left in between. The CDR3 runs to 15 residues. Germline CDR1 reads ENHRY; CDR2 reads SYGVKD. The CDR3 loop reads CAINPTGEAPDTQYF. In nucleotides, the CDR3 is TGTGCCATCAATCCGACGGGGGAGGCTCCAGATACGCAGTATTTT.

The rearrangement uses TRBV18 and TRBJ2-5; D may be TRBD1 or TRBD2 (5 bases each). Deletions cut 4 bases from V and 2 bases from J, with 14 bases between. This CDR3 is built from 15 residues. Per germline, CDR1 KGHSH and CDR2 LQKENI. CDR3 in amino acids: CASSLTGTPQETQYF. As DNA, the CDR3 is TGTGCCAGCTCACTTACCGGGACCCCACAAGAGACCCAGTACTTC.

The chain combines TRBV19 with TRBJ2-2; no clear D gene. Trimming pared 5 bases from V and 6 bases from J, leaving 10 bases between. Looked up from germline, CDR1 is LNHDA and CDR2 is SQIVND (reference sequence). The CDR3 is made up of 13 amino acids. The CDR3 is CASSSTAPGELFF. The CDR3 DNA reads TGTGCCAGTAGTTCGACTGCGCCCGGGGAGCTGTTTTTT. The entire variable domain, with the rest obtained from reference TRBV19 and TRBJ2-2, is as follows: DGGITQSPKYLFRKEGQNVTLSCEQNLNHDAMYWYRQDPGQGLRLIYYSQIVNDFQKGDIAEGYSVSREKKESFPLTVTSAQKNPTAFYLCASSSTAPGELFFGEGSRLTVL.

The chain employs TRBV29-1 and TRBJ1-1, with D unresolved. Per germline, CDR1 SQVTM and CDR2 ANQGSEA. The V end was cut by 2 bases, the J end by 1 base, with 5 bases between. This CDR3 contains 12 residues. The CDR3 is CSVELRNTEAFF. The CDR3 bases are TGCAGCGTTGAATTACGGAACACTGAAGCTTTCTTT.

The V call is TRBV5-1, the J call TRBJ2-7; D is perhaps TRBD1 (5 bases). Per the germline V gene, CDR1 is SGHRS and CDR2 is YFSETQ. The V and J ends lost 5 bases and 0 bases respectively, with 12 bases between them. The CDR3 totals 14 residues. The CDR3 loop is CASSTEGASYEQYF. As DNA, the CDR3 is TGCGCCAGCAGTACTGAAGGGGCCTCCTACGAGCAGTACTTC.

J is TRBJ1-2 and V is TRBV5-1, with D possibly TRBD1 on 5 matching bases. Trimming left V 1 base short and J 8 bases short, with 12 bases between. The CDR3 length is 13 residues. CDR1 is SGHRS and CDR2 is YFSETQ in the germline V gene. CDR3 nucleotide sequence: TGCGCCAGCAGCTTGTTTTCGGGACGGGGCTACACCTTC. Its protein product is CASSLFSGRGYTF.

This chain links TRBV28 with TRBJ1-6; D remains ambiguous. The CDR3 covers 13 residues. The V end lost 8 bases, the J end lost 7 bases, and 12 bases lay between the germline ends. Germline-derived CDR1 and CDR2 are MDHEN and SYDVKM. The CDR3 spells CASGTRMNSPLHF. The CDR3 DNA sequence: TGTGCCAGCGGCACACGGATGAATTCACCCCTCCACTTT.

V and J are TRBV5-6 and TRBJ2-7, with a weak D call TRBD1 (6 bases). This CDR3 has 13 amino acids. Germline assignment: CDR1 SGHDT and CDR2 YYEEEE. The germline V and J ends were trimmed by 4 bases and 6 bases, with 14 bases remaining between them. The CDR3 DNA is TGTGCCAGCAGCAAGGACAGACCCATCGAGCAGTACTTC. Translating it yields CASSKDRPIEQYF.

The V call is TRBV9, the J call TRBJ2-2; TRBD2 aligns across 10 bases. The CDR3 has 15 residues. V shed 4 bases and J 8 bases; nucleotides not matched to a gene: 8. Germline CDR1 reads SGDLS; CDR2 reads YYNGEE. This CDR3 reads CASSRTSGATGELFF. CDR3 DNA sequence: TGTGCCAGCAGCCGAACTAGCGGGGCGACGGGGGAGCTGTTTTTT.

This sequence joins TRBV23-1 and TRBJ2-1, with 8 bases identical to TRBD1. TRBV23-1 is an ORF, and what it does is uncertain. The CDR3 totals 15 residues. V trimming: 4 bases; J trimming: 7 bases; junction bases outside the gene matches: 9. DNA for the CDR3: TGCGCCAGCAGTCGCGGACAGGGAGAGTCGAATGAGCAGTTCTTC. Residues: CASSRGQGESNEQFF.

This clone occurred once. This chain joins TRBV29-1 and TRBJ2-1; D call uncertain. Trimming removed 5 bases from V and 0 bases from J, with 8 bases in between. Germline CDR1 is SQVTM and CDR2 is ANQGSEA. The CDR3 runs to 13 residues. The CDR3 is CSVSFSSYNEQFF. CDR3 coding DNA: TGCAGCGTTTCTTTTAGCTCCTACAATGAGCAGTTCTTC.

The rearrangement links TRBV4-1 to TRBJ2-7, with D possibly being TRBD1 (6 bases). Looked up from germline, CDR1 is MGHRA and CDR2 is YSYEKL. The V end was cut by 3 bases, the J end by 2 bases, with 17 bases between. This CDR3 spans 16 amino acids. CDR3 sequence (DNA): TGCGCCAGCAGCCACCAATCCGACCAGGGGCCCTACGAGCAGTACTTC. It yields the protein CASSHQSDQGPYEQYF.